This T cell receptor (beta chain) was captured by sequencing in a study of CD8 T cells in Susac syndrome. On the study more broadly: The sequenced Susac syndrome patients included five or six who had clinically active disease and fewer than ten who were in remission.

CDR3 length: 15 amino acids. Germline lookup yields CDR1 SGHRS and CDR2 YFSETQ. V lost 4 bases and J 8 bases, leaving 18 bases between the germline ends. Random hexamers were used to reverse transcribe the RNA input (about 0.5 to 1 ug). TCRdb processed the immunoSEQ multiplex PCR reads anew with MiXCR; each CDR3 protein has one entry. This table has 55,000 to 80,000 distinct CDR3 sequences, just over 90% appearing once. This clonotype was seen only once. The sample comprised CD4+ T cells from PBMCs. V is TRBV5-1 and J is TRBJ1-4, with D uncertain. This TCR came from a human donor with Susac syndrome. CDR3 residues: CASSKRREAGEKLFF. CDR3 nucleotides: TGCGCCAGCAGCAAACGACGGGAGGCAGGAGAAAAACTGTTTTTT.